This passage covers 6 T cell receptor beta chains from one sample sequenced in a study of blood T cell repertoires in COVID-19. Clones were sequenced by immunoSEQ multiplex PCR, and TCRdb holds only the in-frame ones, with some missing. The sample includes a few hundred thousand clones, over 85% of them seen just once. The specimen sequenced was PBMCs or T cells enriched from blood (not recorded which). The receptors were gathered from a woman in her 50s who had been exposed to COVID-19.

The CDR3: CASSLKTGVNEKLFF. The CDR3 DNA sequence: TGTGCCAGCAGCTTGAAGACAGGGGTTAATGAAAAACTGTTTTTT. V usage is TRBV7-2 and J usage is TRBJ1-4; 8 bases are shared with TRBD1. Losses at the gene ends were 3 bases for V and 4 bases for J; bases not matched to a gene: 4. The V gene's germline CDR1 is SGHTA and CDR2 FQGNSA. The CDR3 sequence is 15 residues long.

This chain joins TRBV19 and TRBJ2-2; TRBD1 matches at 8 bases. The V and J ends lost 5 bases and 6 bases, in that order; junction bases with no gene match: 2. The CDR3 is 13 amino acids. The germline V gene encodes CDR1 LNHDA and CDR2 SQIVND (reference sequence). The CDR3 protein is CASSVTGAGELFF. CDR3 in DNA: TGTGCCAGTAGTGTGACAGGGGCCGGGGAGCTGTTTTTT.

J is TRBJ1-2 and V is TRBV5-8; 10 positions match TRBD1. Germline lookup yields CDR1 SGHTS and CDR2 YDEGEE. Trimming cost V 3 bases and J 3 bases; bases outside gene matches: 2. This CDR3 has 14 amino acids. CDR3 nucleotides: TGTGCCAGCAGCTGGGGACAGGGGTACTATGGCTACACCTTC. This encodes CASSWGQGYYGYTF.

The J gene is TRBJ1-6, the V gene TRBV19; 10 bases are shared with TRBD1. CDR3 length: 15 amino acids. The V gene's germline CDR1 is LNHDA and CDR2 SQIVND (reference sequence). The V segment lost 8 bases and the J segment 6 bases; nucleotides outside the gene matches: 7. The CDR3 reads CASQFRQGANSPLHF. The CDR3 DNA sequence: TGTGCCAGTCAGTTCCGACAGGGGGCTAATTCACCCCTCCACTTT.

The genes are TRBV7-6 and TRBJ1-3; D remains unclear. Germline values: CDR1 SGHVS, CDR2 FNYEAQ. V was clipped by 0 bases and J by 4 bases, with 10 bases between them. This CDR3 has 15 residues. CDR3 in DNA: TGTGCCAGCAGCTTAGCGCGGGGTTCGGGAAACACCATATATTTT. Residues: CASSLARGSGNTIYF.

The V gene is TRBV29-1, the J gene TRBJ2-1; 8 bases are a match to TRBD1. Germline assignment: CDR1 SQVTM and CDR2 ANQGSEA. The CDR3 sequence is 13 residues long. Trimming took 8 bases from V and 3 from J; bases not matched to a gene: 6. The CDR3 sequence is CSIQDRDYNEQFF. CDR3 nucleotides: TGCAGCATTCAGGACAGGGACTACAATGAGCAGTTCTTC.